This TCR beta chain was profiled in a study of control samples from healthy donors and cancer patients. TCRdb's copy holds only in-frame clones and misses some; the assay was immunoSEQ multiplex PCR. The repertoire holds under 200,000 clones, 90% to 95% seen once, with around 8.5% in the top ten. The sample taken for sequencing was blood. The TCR sequence derives from a woman in her 40s in good health.

The CDR3 bases are TGTGCCAGCAGTTTATGGGGGTTCGGCAATCAGCCCCAGCATTTT. Protein sequence: CASSLWGFGNQPQHF. The chain carries TRBV6-5 and TRBJ1-5; D may be TRBD1 (5 bases). CDR1 MNHEY and CDR2 SVGAGI come from the germline V gene. Trimming shortened V by 4 bases and J by 2 bases, and 12 bases separated the two germline ends. The CDR3 spans 15 residues.